The clone carrying this T cell receptor (beta chain) showed up many times. Its specificity is unknown. The source of the sample is a study of blood T cells in healthy people across ages. Whole-study results and caveats: Researchers report that TCR beta diversity correlated strongly with naive T cell percentage. Total diversity from one million sequenced T cells was likely underestimated.

The CDR3 length is 15 residues. The V gene end was trimmed by 7 bases and the J gene end by 2 bases; junction bases not matched to a gene: 5. CDR1 is SQVTM and CDR2 is ANQGSEA in the germline V gene. Alongside a J-beta primer mix, a sample-barcoded 5' primer served in a second PCR lasting roughly 6 to 11 cycles. TCRdb passed the 5' RACE reads through MiXCR, listing each CDR3 protein once. Of fewer than 1,000,000 distinct CDR3 sequences in the sample, 35% to 50% were seen once. The TCR comes from an elderly man in good health. The specimen sequenced was blood. J is TRBJ2-3 and V is TRBV29-1; TRBD2 matches at 14 bases. CDR3: CSATGLAGATDTQYF. DNA of the CDR3: TGCAGCGCTACGGGACTAGCGGGAGCCACAGATACGCAGTATTTT.